This T cell receptor beta chain was obtained from a study of cytomegalovirus exposure and HLA in healthy donors. Points from the study as a whole: Diagnosis of cytomegalovirus status made by the classifier reportedly showed high specificity and sensitivity. A later analysis found common viral pathogens apparently linked to several of the most significant clusters. A missense variant in DCLRE1C was later tied to TCR beta V- and J-gene trimming.

PCR involved 60 Vbeta and 13 Jbeta primers. Data came from immunoSEQ multiplex PCR; TCRdb stores just in-frame clones and leaves some out. The sample has about 160,000 clones, more than 80% seen once; the top ten hold 2.4%. This clone was detected once. The target antigen is unknown. CDR1 is MGHRA, CDR2 YSYEKL, per germline. The J segment lost 4 bases and the V segment lost 2 bases, leaving 3 bases of the junction unmatched. The CDR3 sequence is 14 residues long. Material for sequencing was PBMCs. The rearrangement joins TRBV4-1 to TRBJ1-2, with 8 bases fitting TRBD1. This clonotype originated in a male donor in good health and CMV-seronegative. The CDR3 sequence is CASSQTGGVYGYTF. The CDR3 DNA sequence: TGCGCCAGCAGCCAAACAGGGGGGGTCTATGGCTACACCTTC.